The clone carrying this T cell receptor (beta chain) was found once. The target antigen is unknown. Mismatch repair deficiency was confirmed in all patients, by PCR or immunohistochemistry. The data derive from a study of PD-1 blockade in mismatch repair-deficient tumors. Study-wide context: Patients had 12 to 13 mismatch repair-deficient cancer types and were previously treated and progressing.

Profiled with immunoSEQ multiplex PCR; TCRdb holds only in-frame clones, not every one. Of tens of thousands of clones in the sample, roughly 86% are singletons; the top ten hold 17%. CDR1 and CDR2 (germline): MGHRA, YSYEKL. The CDR3 runs 14 residues. The V and J ends lost 1 base and 2 bases respectively, with 9 bases between them. Study-level points and caveats: Tumor-resident clones, often absent from pretreatment blood, expanded after pembrolizumab and then contracted.

This TCR came from an adult with mismatch repair-deficient cancer. The source material was peripheral blood, sampled 2 weeks after starting pembrolizumab. This chain joins TRBV4-1 and TRBJ2-7, with a weak D call TRBD1 (5 bases). CDR3 sequence (DNA): TGCGCCAGCAGCCAAGGGCAGGGTGCCTACGAGCAGTACTTC. Protein product: CASSQGQGAYEQYF.